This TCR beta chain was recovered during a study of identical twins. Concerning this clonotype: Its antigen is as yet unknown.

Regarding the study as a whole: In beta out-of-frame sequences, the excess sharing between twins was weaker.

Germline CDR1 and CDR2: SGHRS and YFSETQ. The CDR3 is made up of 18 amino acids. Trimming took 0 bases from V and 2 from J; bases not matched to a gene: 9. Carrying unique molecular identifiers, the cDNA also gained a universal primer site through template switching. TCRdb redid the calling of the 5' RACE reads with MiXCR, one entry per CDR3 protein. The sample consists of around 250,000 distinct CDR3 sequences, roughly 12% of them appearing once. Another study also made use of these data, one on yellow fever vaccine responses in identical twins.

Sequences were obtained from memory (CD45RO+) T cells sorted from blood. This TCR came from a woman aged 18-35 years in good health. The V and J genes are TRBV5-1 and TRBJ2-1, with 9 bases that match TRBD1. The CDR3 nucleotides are TGCGCCAGCAGCTTGGCCATACTAACAGGGGGCGCCTACAATGAGCAGTTCTTC. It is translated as CASSLAILTGGAYNEQFF.